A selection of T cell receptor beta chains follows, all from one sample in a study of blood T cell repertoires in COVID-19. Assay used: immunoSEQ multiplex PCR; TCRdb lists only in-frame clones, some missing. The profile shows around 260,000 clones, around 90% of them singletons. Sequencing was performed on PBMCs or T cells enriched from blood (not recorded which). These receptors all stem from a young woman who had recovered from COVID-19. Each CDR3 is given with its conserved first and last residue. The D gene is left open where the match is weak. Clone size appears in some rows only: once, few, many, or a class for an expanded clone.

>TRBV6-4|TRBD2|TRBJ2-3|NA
CASSVLAGRDTQYF
TGTGCCAGCAGTGTACTAGCGGGAAGAGATACGCAGTATTTT
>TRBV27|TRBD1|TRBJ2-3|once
CASSPRDRVGDTQYF
TGTGCCAGCAGTCCGCGGGACAGGGTAGGCGATACGCAGTATTTT
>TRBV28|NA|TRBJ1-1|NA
CASTPGGVNTEAFF
TGTGCCAGCACCCCTGGCGGGGTGAACACTGAAGCTTTCTTT
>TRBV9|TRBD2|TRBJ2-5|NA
CASSVDPGLAGVRETQYF
TGTGCCAGCAGCGTAGATCCGGGACTAGCGGGAGTCCGGGAGACCCAGTACTTC
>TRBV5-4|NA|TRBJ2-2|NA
CASSLVGGMAGELFF
TGTGCCAGCAGCTTGGTCGGGGGTATGGCTGGGGAGCTGTTTTTT
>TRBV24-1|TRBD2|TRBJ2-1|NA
CATSDPGLAKSSYNEQFF
TGTGCCACCAGTGACCCAGGACTAGCGAAAAGCTCCTACAATGAGCAGTTCTTC
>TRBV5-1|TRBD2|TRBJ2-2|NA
CASTPGRRTSGRGGELFF
TGCGCCAGCACGCCCGGCCGTCGGACTAGCGGGAGGGGCGGGGAGCTGTTTTTT
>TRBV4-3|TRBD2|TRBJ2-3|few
CASSQKREGADTQYF
TGCGCCAGCAGCCAAAAGCGGGAGGGTGCTGATACGCAGTATTTT
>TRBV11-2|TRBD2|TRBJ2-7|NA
CASSLGTSGIYEQYF
TGTGCCAGCAGCTTGGGGACTAGCGGGATTTACGAGCAGTACTTC
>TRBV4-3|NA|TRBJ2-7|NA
CASSQLYEQYF
TGCGCCAGCAGCCAACTCTACGAGCAGTACTTC
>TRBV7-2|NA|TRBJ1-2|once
CASSFGGSGYTF
TGTGCCAGCAGCTTCGGGGGTTCTGGCTACACCTTC
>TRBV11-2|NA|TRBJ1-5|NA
CASSSTGGGNQPQHF
TGTGCCAGCAGCTCGACAGGAGGAGGCAATCAGCCCCAGCATTTT
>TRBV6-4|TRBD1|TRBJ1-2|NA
CASTLHPGTGGDGYTF
TGTGCCAGCACCCTTCATCCCGGGACAGGGGGCGACGGCTACACCTTC
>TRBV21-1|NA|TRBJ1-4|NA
CASSKVQGNNEKLFF
TGTGCCAGCAGCAAAGTACAGGGAAATAATGAAAAACTGTTTTTT
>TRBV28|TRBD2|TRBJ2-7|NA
CASSSFTSGTYEQYF
TGTGCCAGCAGTTCCTTTACTAGCGGGACCTACGAGCAGTACTTC
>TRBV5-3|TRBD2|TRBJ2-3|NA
CARSLEASGRASTDTQYF
TGTGCCAGAAGCTTGGAGGCTAGCGGGAGGGCCAGCACAGATACGCAGTATTTT
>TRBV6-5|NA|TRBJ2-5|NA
CASNLLGTQYF
TGTGCCAGCAATCTGCTCGGGACCCAGTACTTC
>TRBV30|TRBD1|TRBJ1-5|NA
CAWSDRVFQPQHF
TGTGCCTGGAGCGACAGGGTTTTTCAGCCCCAGCATTTT
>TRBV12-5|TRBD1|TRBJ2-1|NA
CASGFTGDNEQFF
TGTGCTAGTGGTTTTACAGGGGACAATGAGCAGTTCTTC
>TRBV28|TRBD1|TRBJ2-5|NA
CASIPTGAWETQYF
TGTGCCAGCATTCCGACAGGGGCGTGGGAGACCCAGTACTTC
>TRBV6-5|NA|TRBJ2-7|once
CASSILARGAGEQYF
TGTGCCAGCAGCATACTTGCGAGAGGGGCGGGGGAGCAGTACTTC
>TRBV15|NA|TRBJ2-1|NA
CATSREEGNYNEQFF
TGTGCCACCAGCAGAGAGGAGGGTAACTACAATGAGCAGTTCTTC
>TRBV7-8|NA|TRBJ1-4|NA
CASSFRAGVSEKLFF
TGTGCCAGCAGCTTTAGGGCGGGGGTCTCAGAAAAACTGTTTTTT
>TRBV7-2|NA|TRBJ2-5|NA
CASSLVRQRETQYF
TGTGCCAGCAGCTTAGTGAGACAGAGAGAGACCCAGTACTTC
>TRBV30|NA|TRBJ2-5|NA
CAWSVMSQETQYF
TGTGCCTGGAGTGTGATGAGCCAAGAGACCCAGTACTTC
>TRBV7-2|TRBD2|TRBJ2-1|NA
CASSLVLAGSYNEQFF
TGTGCCAGCAGCTTAGTTCTAGCGGGATCCTACAATGAGCAGTTCTTC
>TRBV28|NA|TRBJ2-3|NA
CASSLPSADTQYF
TGTGCCAGCAGCCTCCCATCGGCAGATACGCAGTATTTT
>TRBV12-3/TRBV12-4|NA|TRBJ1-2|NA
CASSSDRNYGYTF
TGTGCCAGCAGTTCGGACAGAAACTATGGCTACACCTTC
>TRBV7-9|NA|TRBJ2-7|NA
CASSRSDSGYEQYF
TGTGCCAGCAGCCGTAGTGACAGTGGGTACGAGCAGTACTTC
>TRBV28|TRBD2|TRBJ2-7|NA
CASRSSGTSYEQYF
TGTGCCAGCAGGTCAAGCGGGACCTCCTACGAGCAGTACTTC